This T cell receptor beta chain is from a study of T cell responses to AZD1222 COVID-19 vaccine. Notes on the study in general: The breadth and depth of Spike-specific TCRs increased once two AZD1222 doses had been given.

Turning to this clone: The antigen remains undetermined.

This table comes from immunoSEQ multiplex PCR, and its TCRdb copy is limited to in-frame clones, with some not included. This sample carries 150,000 or so clones, approximately 93% of them seen once, and the ten largest clones take more than 0.7%. This specimen was peripheral blood, taken on day 0 of MenACWY control vaccination. The clonotype comes from an adult in good health.

Here the CDR3 DNA reads TGTGCCAGCAGTTCAAACAATGAGCAGTTCTTC. Protein: CASSSNNEQFF. The chain is built from TRBV28 and TRBJ2-1; D ambiguous. The germline V and J ends were trimmed by 4 bases and 5 bases, with 3 bases remaining between them. Germline CDR1 MDHEN, CDR2 SYDVKM. The CDR3 contains 11 residues.